The 2 T cell receptor beta chains below come from one sample, sequenced in a study of cytomegalovirus exposure and HLA in healthy donors (dated by TCRdb to about 2017). Receptor amplification or capture employed the immunoSEQ multiplex PCR assay. The table was pulled from immuneACCESS by TCRdb, which kept in-frame rearrangements only. Such tables lose some clones; where checked, under half of the loss comes from unresolved V genes, and the rest has no known cause. Across this sample there are tens of thousands of clones, with more than 70% seen only once. The ten largest account for over 1% of the sample. The sequencing input was PBMCs. These receptors were obtained from a woman aged 18-29 years in good health and CMV-seronegative.

This chain links TRBV7-9 with TRBJ1-5, with TRBD1 matching over 8 bases. Germline CDR1 reads SEHNR; CDR2 reads FQNEAQ (reference sequence). Losses at the gene ends were 5 bases for V and 5 bases for J; bases not matched to a gene: 8. The CDR3 totals 15 residues. CDR3 DNA: TGTGCCAGCAGCAGACTAGGACAGGGCTATCAGCCCCAGCATTTT. It translates to CASSRLGQGYQPQHF. The variable domain in full, completed from reference TRBV7-9 and TRBJ1-5, reads DTGVSQNPRHKITKRGQNVTFRCDPISEHNRLYWYRQTLGQGPEFLTYFQNEAQLEKSRLLSDRFSAERPKGSFSTLEIQRTEQGDSAMYLCASSRLGQGYQPQHFGDGTRLSIL.

The chain has TRBV5-1 and TRBJ1-2, with 9 bases lining up with TRBD1. Germline assignment: CDR1 SGHRS and CDR2 YFSETQ. V shed 3 bases and J 5 bases; nucleotides not matched to a gene: 8. This CDR3 spans 15 amino acids. In DNA, the CDR3 is TGCGCCAGCAGCTCCCTCGGACAGGGGCCGTATGGCTACACCTTC. Residues: CASSSLGQGPYGYTF. The full variable domain, completed using reference TRBV5-1 and TRBJ1-2, is KAGVTQTPRYLIKTRGQQVTLSCSPISGHRSVSWYQQTPGQGLQFLFEYFSETQRNKGNFPGRFSGRQFSNSRSEMNVSTLELGDSALYLCASSSLGQGPYGYTFGSGTRLTVV.